The 15 T cell receptor beta chains below were found in one sample sequenced in a study of CD8 T cells in Susac syndrome. With random hexamers, reverse transcription was performed on about 0.5 to 1 ug of RNA. TCRdb redid the calling of the immunoSEQ multiplex PCR reads with MiXCR, one entry per CDR3 protein. The repertoire holds 150,000 to 200,000 distinct CDR3 sequences, with about 95% as singletons. Sample: CD8+ T cells from PBMCs. The receptor set was obtained from a human donor with multiple sclerosis.

This rearrangement joins TRBV6-6 to TRBJ2-3; D remains unclear. This CDR3 is built from 14 residues. Germline V gene sequence: CDR1 MNHNY, CDR2 SVGAGI (reference sequence). V was trimmed by 1 base and J by 4 bases, leaving 9 bases between them. The CDR3 sequence: CASSYLLVADTQYF. CDR3 sequence (DNA): TGTGCCAGCAGTTACTTGCTAGTCGCAGATACGCAGTATTTT.

The chain has TRBV20-1 and TRBJ1-1; D ambiguous. The CDR3 sequence is 14 residues long. Germline V gives CDR1 DFQATT, CDR2 SNEGSKA (reference sequence). Trimming removed 5 bases at V and 0 bases at J, with 13 bases between. This chain's CDR3 is CSAAPGGLNTEAFF. The CDR3 nucleotides are TGCAGTGCTGCCCCTGGTGGTTTGAACACTGAAGCTTTCTTT.

V usage is TRBV19 and J usage is TRBJ2-7; no firm D call. This CDR3 comprises 11 residues. The germline gives CDR1 LNHDA, CDR2 SQIVND (reference sequence). Trimming left V 5 bases short and J 6 bases short, with 8 bases between. This CDR3 reads CASSWLGEQYF. The CDR3 nucleotides are TGTGCCAGTAGTTGGTTGGGCGAGCAGTACTTC. Using reference TRBV19 and TRBJ2-7 for the parts outside the CDR3, the full variable domain is DGGITQSPKYLFRKEGQNVTLSCEQNLNHDAMYWYRQDPGQGLRLIYYSQIVNDFQKGDIAEGYSVSREKKESFPLTVTSAQKNPTAFYLCASSWLGEQYFGPGTRLTVT.

This chain links TRBV15 with TRBJ2-7; D unclear. The CDR3 has 14 residues. The germline CDR1 and CDR2 sequences are LNHNV and YYDKDF (reference sequence). The ends were cut back, 2 bases at V and 2 bases at J, with 10 bases in the middle. The chain's CDR3 is CATSRLGEAYEQYF. The CDR3 coding sequence is TGTGCCACCAGCAGACTGGGTGAAGCCTACGAGCAGTACTTC.

The V call is TRBV11-2, the J call TRBJ2-5, with no clear D. CDR1 is SGHAT, CDR2 FQNNGV, per germline. V was cut by 2 bases and J by 13 bases, with 17 bases left in between. This CDR3 has 13 amino acids. CDR3: CASSLHPEAAWYF. The DNA of the CDR3 is TGTGCCAGCAGCTTACATCCCGAAGCAGCTTGGTACTTC.

This clonotype was detected a few times. The J gene is TRBJ2-1, the V gene TRBV29-1; 7 bases line up with TRBD2. Looked up from germline, CDR1 is SQVTM and CDR2 is ANQGSEA. This CDR3 spans 14 amino acids. The V gene end was trimmed by 3 bases and the J gene end by 1 base; junction bases not matched to a gene: 3. The CDR3 sequence is CSVEGGSSYNEQFF. CDR3 sequence (DNA): TGCAGCGTTGAGGGCGGGAGTTCCTACAATGAGCAGTTCTTC.

In its sample, this clonotype was seen once. The chain couples TRBV13 to TRBJ2-1, with D unresolved. The V gene's germline CDR1 is PRHDT and CDR2 FYEKMQ (reference sequence). Trimming removed 5 bases from V and 2 bases from J, with 13 bases in between. The CDR3 runs 15 residues. CDR3: CASSPETYPYNEQFF. DNA of the CDR3: TGTGCCAGCAGCCCAGAAACCTACCCCTACAATGAGCAGTTCTTC.

The chain carries TRBV11-2 and TRBJ2-6; D call uncertain. The CDR3 covers 17 residues. V was cut by 8 bases and J by 2 bases, with 19 bases left in between. Germline V lookup: CDR1 SGHAT, CDR2 FQNNGV. The CDR3 loop is CASPKDKARPGANVLTF. The CDR3 DNA reads TGTGCCAGCCCGAAAGACAAGGCCCGCCCTGGGGCCAACGTCCTGACTTTC.

The chain uses TRBV14 and TRBJ1-6, with D possibly TRBD1 on 6 matching bases. V dropped 4 bases and J dropped 9 bases, with 22 bases sitting between them. CDR3 length equals 17 residues. Germline CDR1 reads SGHDN; CDR2 reads FVKESK. The CDR3 DNA follows: TGTGCCAGCAGCCTCTCGTCCCTACAGGGAGGAGGTTCACCCCTCCACTTT. The encoded protein is CASSLSSLQGGGSPLHF. The entire variable domain, with the rest obtained from reference TRBV14 and TRBJ1-6, is as follows: EAGVTQFPSHSVIEKGQTVTLRCDPISGHDNLYWYRRVMGKEIKFLLHFVKESKQDESGMPNNRFLAERTGGTYSTLKVQPAELEDSGVYFCASSLSSLQGGGSPLHFGNGTRLTVT.

The chain couples TRBV29-1 to TRBJ1-1, with 9 bases matching TRBD1. Trimming at V came to 6 bases and at J to 2 bases, leaving 7 bases not matched to a gene. There are 14 residues in the CDR3. Per germline, CDR1 SQVTM and CDR2 ANQGSEA. CDR3 in DNA: TGCAGCGTGCGGACAGGGGAACCCAACACTGAAGCTTTCTTT. Translation gives CSVRTGEPNTEAFF.

Here the CDR3 reads CASNKRRLASGNEQFF. CDR3 nucleotide sequence: TGTGCCAGCAATAAGCGGAGACTAGCCTCTGGCAATGAGCAGTTCTTC. This chain connects TRBV12-3 or TRBV12-4 to TRBJ2-1; TRBD2 agrees at 7 bases. V lost 7 bases to trimming and J lost 6 bases; unmatched junction nucleotides: 15. The CDR3 is made up of 16 amino acids.

V and J are TRBV7-9 and TRBJ2-1; a weak D match, TRBD2 (6 bases). Trimming took 7 bases from V and 9 from J, leaving 16 bases between them. Germline CDR1 reads SEHNR; CDR2 reads FQNEAQ (reference sequence). CDR3 length: 13 residues. The CDR3 sequence is CASNPIGSFEQFF. CDR3 DNA: TGTGCCAGCAATCCTATCGGGAGTTTTGAGCAGTTCTTC.

This clonotype came up a few times. The chain couples TRBV12-3 or TRBV12-4 to TRBJ2-2; D not certain. The V end was cut by 6 bases, the J end by 5 bases, with 4 bases between. The CDR3 totals 11 residues. CDR3 DNA: TGTGCCAGCAGATTAACCGGGGAGCTGTTTTTT. As protein: CASRLTGELFF.

The V call is TRBV23-1, the J call TRBJ1-6; 7 bases line up with TRBD1. TRBV23-1 is recorded as an ORF, its role being uncertain. V shed 5 bases, J shed 6 bases, and the junction held 7 bases outside the gene matches. This CDR3 spans 15 amino acids. The CDR3 DNA is TGCGCCAGCAGTGGGGACGGGACAGCTAATTCACCCCTCCACTTT. This encodes CASSGDGTANSPLHF.

The gene calls are TRBV2 and TRBJ2-5; D is possibly TRBD1 (6 bases). The length of the CDR3 is 13 residues. Germline assignment: CDR1 SNHLY and CDR2 FYNNEI. V was shortened by 6 bases and J by 0 bases, with 8 bases between the two germline ends. CDR3: CASRDSYQETQYF. The CDR3 DNA reads TGTGCCAGCAGGGACAGTTACCAAGAGACCCAGTACTTC. Full variable domain (rest looked up from reference TRBV2 and TRBJ2-5): EPEVTQTPSHQVTQMGQEVILRCVPISNHLYFYWYRQILGQKVEFLVSFYNNEISEKSEIFDDQFSVERPDGSNFTLKIRSTKLEDSAMYFCASRDSYQETQYFGPGTRLLVL.